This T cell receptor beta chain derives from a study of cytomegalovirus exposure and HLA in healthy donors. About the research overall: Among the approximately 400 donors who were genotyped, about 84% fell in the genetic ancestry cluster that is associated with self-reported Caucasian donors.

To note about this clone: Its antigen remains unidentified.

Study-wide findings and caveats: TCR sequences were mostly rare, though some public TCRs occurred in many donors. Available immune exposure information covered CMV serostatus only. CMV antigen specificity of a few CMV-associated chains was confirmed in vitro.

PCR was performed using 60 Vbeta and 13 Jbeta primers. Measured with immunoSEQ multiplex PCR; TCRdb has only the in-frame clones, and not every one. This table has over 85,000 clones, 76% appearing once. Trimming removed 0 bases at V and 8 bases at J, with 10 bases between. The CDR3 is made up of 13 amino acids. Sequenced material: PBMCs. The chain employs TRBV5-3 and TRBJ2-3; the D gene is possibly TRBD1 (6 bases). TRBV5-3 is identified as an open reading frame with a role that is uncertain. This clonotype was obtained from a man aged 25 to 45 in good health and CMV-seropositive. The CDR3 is CARSLEGEPTQYF. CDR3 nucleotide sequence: TGTGCCAGAAGCTTGGAGGGGGAGCCTACGCAGTATTTT.